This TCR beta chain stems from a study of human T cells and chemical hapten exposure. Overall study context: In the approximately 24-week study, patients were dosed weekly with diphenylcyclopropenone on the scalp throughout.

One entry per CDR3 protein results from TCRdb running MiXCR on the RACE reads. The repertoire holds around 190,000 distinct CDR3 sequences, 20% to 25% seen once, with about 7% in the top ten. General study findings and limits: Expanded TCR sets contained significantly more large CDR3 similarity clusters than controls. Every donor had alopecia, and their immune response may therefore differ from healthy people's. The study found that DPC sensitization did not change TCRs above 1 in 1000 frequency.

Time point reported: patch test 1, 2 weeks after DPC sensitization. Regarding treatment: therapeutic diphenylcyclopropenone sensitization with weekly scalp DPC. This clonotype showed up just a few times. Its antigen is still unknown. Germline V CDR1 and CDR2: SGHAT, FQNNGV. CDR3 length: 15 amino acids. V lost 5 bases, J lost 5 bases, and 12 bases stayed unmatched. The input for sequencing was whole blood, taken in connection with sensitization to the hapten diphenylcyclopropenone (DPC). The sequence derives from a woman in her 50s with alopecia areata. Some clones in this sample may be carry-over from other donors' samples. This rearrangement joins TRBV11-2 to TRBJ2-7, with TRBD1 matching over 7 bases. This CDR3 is CASSPNPGQFHEQYF. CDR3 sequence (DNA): TGTGCCAGCAGCCCAAATCCGGGACAGTTCCACGAGCAGTACTTC.